This entry lists 5 T cell receptor beta chains sequenced from one sample in a study of blood T cell repertoires in COVID-19. Assay: immunoSEQ multiplex PCR; the TCRdb copy retains only in-frame clones and omits some. The sample consists of almost 350,000 clones, almost 90% of them appearing once. The sample taken for sequencing was PBMCs or T cells enriched from blood (not recorded which). The receptor set was obtained from a woman in her twenties or thirties who had been exposed to COVID-19.

The CDR3, as DNA: TGTGCCATCAATGTCGGACAGGGAAATGGCTACACCTTC. The encoded protein is CAINVGQGNGYTF. The chain joins TRBV2 to TRBJ1-2; 8 nucleotides align to TRBD1. The CDR3 has 13 amino acids. V was clipped by 10 bases and J by 6 bases; unmatched bases: 10. Germline values: CDR1 SNHLY, CDR2 FYNNEI.

The V gene is TRBV7-3, the J gene TRBJ2-3; weak D call: TRBD2 (6 bases). Germline loops: CDR1 SGHTA, CDR2 FQGTGA. V dropped 4 bases and J dropped 4 bases, with 21 bases sitting between them. CDR3 length: 17 residues. The CDR3 nucleotides read TGTGCCAGCAGCTCAAGACTAGGTTCTATGGTTTCAGATACGCAGTATTTT. It is translated as CASSSRLGSMVSDTQYF.

The CDR3 sequence is CASQREATWNEQFF. As DNA, the CDR3 is TGTGCCAGTCAGCGGGAGGCCACTTGGAATGAGCAGTTCTTC. The gene calls are TRBV19 and TRBJ2-1, with 9 bases identical to TRBD2. V gave up 8 bases and J gave up 7 bases; unmatched junction bases: 9. Germline values: CDR1 LNHDA, CDR2 SQIVND (reference sequence). CDR3 length: 14 amino acids.

This clone was counted once. The chain links TRBV5-6 to TRBJ2-5; TRBD1 agrees at 8 bases. Germline assignment: CDR1 SGHDT and CDR2 YYEEEE. The J segment lost 5 bases and the V segment lost 4 bases, leaving 16 bases of the junction unmatched. The CDR3 length is 17 residues. As DNA, the CDR3 is TGTGCCAGCAGCCGACGCTCGACAGGGGCCCCCTATGAGACCCAGTACTTC. Its protein is CASSRRSTGAPYETQYF.

The V gene is TRBV24-1, the J gene TRBJ2-7; D gene uncertain. Germline CDR1 is KGHDR and CDR2 is SFDVKD. The V end lost 9 bases, the J end lost 3 bases, and 11 bases lay between the germline ends. The CDR3 covers 12 residues. CDR3 amino acids: CATPEAVYEQYF. The CDR3 coding sequence is TGTGCCACCCCCGAGGCGGTCTACGAGCAGTACTTC.